This T cell receptor (beta chain) was identified in a study of OX40 agonist ivuxolimab in advanced cancers. Background on the study: Males comprised around four fifths of the group, whose mean age was about 60 years (range roughly 20 to 90). Findings of the study overall: Both blood CD4+ and CD8+ T cells showed clonal growth by week 6 at 0.1 to 3.0 mg/kg. Expanded peripheral T-cell antigen specificity went undetermined.

The CDR3 length is 16 residues. The V end was cut by 5 bases, the J end by 4 bases, with 17 bases between. CDR1 is SGHTA, CDR2 FQGTGA, per germline. Concerning this clone itself: Its antigen is not known.

This table comes from immunoSEQ multiplex PCR, and its TCRdb copy is limited to in-frame clones, with some not included. Among 75,000 to 95,000 clones listed, 90% to 95% were seen once. The V and J genes are TRBV7-3 and TRBJ1-4, with unresolved D. The input for sequencing was CD4+ or CD8+ T cells sorted from blood, taken in a trial of the OX40 agonist ivuxolimab. This TCR came from an adult with an advanced solid tumor such as melanoma, head and neck, liver or kidney cancer. The CDR3 DNA reads as TGTGCCAGCAGCCCGGGAGGGTCGGGCGTTAATGAAAAACTGTTTTTT. Translation gives CASSPGGSGVNEKLFF.